What follows are 27 T cell receptor beta chains derived from one specimen sequenced in a study of spatial heterogeneity in lung cancer. Described time point: sample taken at primary tumor resection. Extraction of whole RNA from tumor, nontumor lung or frozen PBMC preceded unsorted sequencing. TCRdb reanalysed the 5' RACE reads using MiXCR and keeps one entry per CDR3 protein. Of about 38,000 distinct CDR3 sequences listed, approximately 5.5% are singletons. Sequenced material: PBMCs, taken at surgery. The source is a male donor with early-stage non-small cell lung cancer.

The chain employs TRBV11-2 and TRBJ2-7; D possibly matches TRBD1 or TRBD2 (5 bases each). The germline V gene encodes CDR1 SGHAT and CDR2 FQNNGV. CDR3 size: 17 residues. The V end was cut by 6 bases, the J end by 3 bases, with 24 bases between. In DNA, the CDR3 is TGTGCCAGCAGGCATGGGAAGACACGGGACCCAGACTACGAGCAGTACTTC. Encoded protein: CASRHGKTRDPDYEQYF.

The table lists this clonotype with a few counts. The chain employs TRBV12-3 or TRBV12-4 and TRBJ2-2; D might be TRBD2 (6 bases). The CDR3 loop spans 14 amino acids. V lost 3 bases and J lost 6, with 11 bases in between. CDR3 in amino acids: CASSFRPGAGELFF. CDR3 in DNA: TGTGCCAGCAGTTTTCGCCCGGGAGCCGGGGAGCTGTTTTTT.

This CDR3 reads CASRFPGQGHNEQFF. CDR3 sequence (DNA): TGTGCCAGCAGATTCCCGGGACAGGGCCACAATGAGCAGTTCTTC. The chain carries TRBV6-5 and TRBJ2-1, with 9 bases that match TRBD1. The J segment lost 5 bases and the V segment lost 6 bases, leaving 8 bases of the junction unmatched. The CDR3 is made up of 15 amino acids. Germline CDR1 and CDR2: MNHEY and SVGAGI.

This clonotype was seen at least ten times. This rearrangement joins TRBV18 to TRBJ1-5; 8 bases map to TRBD1. This CDR3 is 18 amino acids long. The germline CDR1 and CDR2 sequences are KGHSH and LQKENI. The J segment lost 4 bases and the V segment lost 3 bases, leaving 14 bases of the junction unmatched. The CDR3 loop reads CASSPQTRTGRNNQPQHF. CDR3 nucleotide sequence: TGTGCCAGCTCACCCCAAACAAGGACAGGGCGTAATAATCAGCCCCAGCATTTT.

This clonotype was recorded at least ten times. The chain couples TRBV5-8 to TRBJ1-1; maybe TRBD1 (5 bases). The CDR3 totals 12 residues. V lost 3 bases to trimming and J lost 11 bases, with 14 bases between them. The germline gives CDR1 SGHTS, CDR2 YDEGEE. The CDR3 bases are TGTGCCAGCAGCTCAAGACAGTTTCGGGCTTTCTTT. Encoded protein: CASSSRQFRAFF.

The chain is built from TRBV6-6 and TRBJ2-7; D unclear. V lost 0 bases and J 1 base, leaving 10 bases between the germline ends. CDR3 length: 15 amino acids. Germline V gives CDR1 MNHNY, CDR2 SVGAGI (reference sequence). This chain's CDR3 is CASSYSTGPSYEQYF. CDR3 nucleotides: TGTGCCAGCAGTTACTCGACCGGGCCGTCCTACGAGCAGTACTTC.

In its sample, this clonotype was seen many times. The V and J genes are TRBV2 and TRBJ1-1; no firm D call. V lost 5 bases, J lost 3 bases, and 16 bases lay in between. CDR1 SNHLY and CDR2 FYNNEI come from the germline V gene. The CDR3 extends over 15 amino acids. The DNA for the CDR3 is TGTGCCAGCAGTTTTGGAGGGTCGGGGTACACTGAAGCTTTCTTT. This gives the protein CASSFGGSGYTEAFF.

This clonotype was seen ten or more times. The chain has TRBV4-1 and TRBJ2-2; the D gene could be TRBD1 or TRBD2 (5 bases each). This CDR3 has 15 amino acids. The ends were cut back, 6 bases at V and 3 bases at J, with 14 bases in the middle. From germline, CDR1 is MGHRA and CDR2 YSYEKL. The CDR3 DNA reads as TGCGCCAGCAGTCCGGGATGGGGGTACACCGGGGAGCTGTTTTTT. It is translated as CASSPGWGYTGELFF.

Ten or more counts support this clonotype. The J gene is TRBJ2-5, the V gene TRBV5-1; 7 positions agree with TRBD1. The CDR3 has 16 residues. Germline CDR1 is SGHRS and CDR2 is YFSETQ. Unmatched junction bases numbered 9, after V lost 0 bases and J lost 4 bases. The CDR3 reads CASSLAPTGIGETQYF. For the CDR3, the DNA is TGCGCCAGCAGCTTGGCCCCGACAGGGATCGGAGAGACCCAGTACTTC.

There are many counts of this clonotype. The chain couples TRBV14 to TRBJ1-1; D uncertain. V was trimmed by 1 base and J by 3 bases, leaving 18 bases between them. Germline-derived CDR1 and CDR2 are SGHDN and FVKESK. The CDR3 consists of 17 residues. The CDR3 nucleotides are TGTGCCAGCAGCCAAGGCCTTCGGGCCGTTGACGACACTGAAGCTTTCTTT. It encodes CASSQGLRAVDDTEAFF.

This chain joins TRBV5-1 and TRBJ1-5; maybe TRBD1 (5 bases). Germline CDR1 is SGHRS and CDR2 is YFSETQ. V was shortened by 3 bases and J by 0 bases, with 10 bases between the two germline ends. The CDR3 is 15 amino acids. The CDR3 nucleotides read TGCGCCAGCAGCTGGGACGGAGATAGCAATCAGCCCCAGCATTTT. This codes for CASSWDGDSNQPQHF.

This clonotype has at least ten counts. CDR3 in amino acids: CASSPPQGREQYF. CDR3 in DNA: TGTGCCAGCTCACCGCCTCAGGGGCGCGAGCAGTACTTC. V usage is TRBV18 and J usage is TRBJ2-7; tentatively, D is TRBD1 (6 bases). Trimming took 3 bases from V and 6 from J, leaving 12 bases between them. The CDR3 has 13 amino acids. The germline V gene has CDR1 KGHSH and CDR2 LQKENI.

This clonotype was recorded many times. The chain has TRBV3-1 and TRBJ2-7; possibly TRBD1 for D (6 bases). This CDR3 region has 13 residues. Germline V gives CDR1 LGHDT, CDR2 YNNKEL (reference sequence). Trimming took off 2 bases at V and 5 bases at J, with 10 bases between the two ends. CDR3 in DNA: TGTGCCAGCAGCCAACGCAGGGGCGACGAGCAGTACTTC. Its translation is CASSQRRGDEQYF.

The chain carries TRBV18 and TRBJ1-2; TRBD1 is a possible D gene (6 bases). There are 15 residues in the CDR3. V was shortened by 4 bases and J by 0 bases, with 12 bases between the two germline ends. Germline V gene data show CDR1 as KGHSH and CDR2 as LQKENI. Here the CDR3 DNA reads TGTGCCAGCTCACTATTCACAGGGACTAACTATGGCTACACCTTC. It encodes CASSLFTGTNYGYTF.

This clonotype was counted at least ten times. This chain uses TRBV20-1 with TRBJ1-2; D is possibly TRBD1 (5 bases). V was trimmed by 0 bases and J by 4 bases, leaving 15 bases between them. Germline CDR1 DFQATT, CDR2 SNEGSKA (reference sequence). The CDR3 has 15 residues. The CDR3 bases are TGCAGTGCTAGAGATGTGGGGGAGATTTTCTATGGCTACACCTTC. It encodes CSARDVGEIFYGYTF.

The gene calls are TRBV2 and TRBJ2-2; D call uncertain. The germline V gene has CDR1 SNHLY and CDR2 FYNNEI. This CDR3 comprises 15 residues. V gave up 4 bases and J gave up 7 bases, with 16 bases separating them. The CDR3, as DNA: TGTGCCAGCAGTGTAAACACCCAGACTGGCGGGGAGCTGTTTTTT. Protein product: CASSVNTQTGGELFF.

This clonotype showed up many times. V gene TRBV12-3 or TRBV12-4 combines with J gene TRBJ1-5, with D uncertain. This CDR3 region has 13 residues. V gave up 0 bases and J gave up 7 bases, with 7 bases separating them. The CDR3: CASSLAQGQPQHF. DNA for the CDR3: TGTGCCAGCAGTTTAGCACAAGGCCAGCCCCAGCATTTT.

This clonotype was picked up many times. The gene calls are TRBV24-1 and TRBJ2-1; D is tentatively TRBD1 or TRBD2 (6 bases each). Deletions cut 3 bases from V and 4 bases from J, with 12 bases between. The CDR3 has 15 residues. Germline V gene sequence: CDR1 KGHDR, CDR2 SFDVKD. CDR3 nucleotides: TGTGCCACCAGTGATGGGGGGACACGATACAATGAGCAGTTCTTC. It yields the protein CATSDGGTRYNEQFF.

The rearrangement uses TRBV4-1 and TRBJ1-6, with D perhaps matching TRBD1 (6 bases). V was shortened by 1 base and J by 6 bases, with 13 bases between the two germline ends. Germline assignment: CDR1 MGHRA and CDR2 YSYEKL. This CDR3 has 16 amino acids. In DNA, the CDR3 is TGCGCCAGCAGCCAAGCCACACAGGGATCTAATTCACCCCTCCACTTT. This codes for CASSQATQGSNSPLHF.

In its sample, this clonotype was seen many times. The gene calls are TRBV5-1 and TRBJ2-3; 11 bases are a match to TRBD2. This CDR3 spans 20 amino acids. The V gene's germline CDR1 is SGHRS and CDR2 YFSETQ. Trimming at V came to 3 bases and at J to 8 bases, leaving 23 bases not matched to a gene. The CDR3 DNA reads TGCGCCAGCAGCTGGACCCGGGACGGCGGGACTAGCGGCTTATCGGGTACGCAGTATTTT. Its translation: CASSWTRDGGTSGLSGTQYF. Full variable domain (rest looked up from reference TRBV5-1 and TRBJ2-3): KAGVTQTPRYLIKTRGQQVTLSCSPISGHRSVSWYQQTPGQGLQFLFEYFSETQRNKGNFPGRFSGRQFSNSRSEMNVSTLELGDSALYLCASSWTRDGGTSGLSGTQYFGPGTRLTVL.

This clonotype appeared many times. The gene calls are TRBV29-1 and TRBJ2-3; 7 nucleotides match TRBD1. CDR1 and CDR2 (germline): SQVTM, ANQGSEA. The CDR3 has 13 residues. V lost 2 bases to trimming and J lost 4 bases; unmatched junction nucleotides: 3. CDR3 nucleotides: TGCAGCGTTGAAAGGGGGCGCGCAGATACGCAGTATTTT. Encoded protein: CSVERGRADTQYF.

Many counts were recorded for this clonotype. This sequence joins TRBV18 and TRBJ1-2; 7 nucleotides match TRBD1. Germline values: CDR1 KGHSH, CDR2 LQKENI. The CDR3 is made up of 13 amino acids. The V gene end was trimmed by 5 bases and the J gene end by 5 bases; junction bases not matched to a gene: 5. The CDR3 coding sequence is TGTGCCAGCTCATCGGGACAGAGTTATGGCTACACCTTC. It encodes CASSSGQSYGYTF.

This chain connects TRBV3-1 to TRBJ1-1; the D gene is possibly TRBD1 (6 bases). Germline V gene sequence: CDR1 LGHDT, CDR2 YNNKEL (reference sequence). This CDR3 is built from 14 residues. V lost 2 bases, J lost 2 bases, and 9 bases lay in between. This chain's CDR3 is CASSQNRVNTEAFF. The CDR3 DNA reads TGTGCCAGCAGCCAAAACAGGGTAAACACTGAAGCTTTCTTT.

The genes are TRBV11-2 and TRBJ2-1; 8 bases map to TRBD1. With V trimmed by 0 bases and J by 9 bases, 13 bases remained unmatched. Germline CDR1 and CDR2: SGHAT and FQNNGV. CDR3 size: 17 residues. CDR3 amino acids: CASSLEWTGRFVGEQFF. DNA for the CDR3: TGTGCCAGCAGCTTAGAATGGACAGGGAGATTTGTTGGTGAGCAGTTCTTC.

There are many counts of this clonotype. The chain combines TRBV6-5 with TRBJ2-5; D is ambiguous. The ends were cut back, 5 bases at V and 4 bases at J, with 14 bases in the middle. This CDR3 comprises 14 residues. Germline CDR1 MNHEY, CDR2 SVGAGI. CDR3 region: CASSRYTPGETQYF. The DNA for the CDR3 is TGTGCCAGCAGTCGGTATACCCCAGGAGAGACCCAGTACTTC.

The gene calls are TRBV6-5 and TRBJ2-7; D is undetermined. Between the trimmed V and J ends, which lost 0 bases and 6 bases, there was a span of 9 bases. Germline assignment: CDR1 MNHEY and CDR2 SVGAGI. The CDR3 extends over 13 amino acids. The CDR3 DNA is TGTGCCAGCAGTTACTCGAGTTTCGGCGAGCAGTACTTC. This translates into CASSYSSFGEQYF.

In this sample, this clonotype turned up many times. CDR3 bases: TGTGCCAGCAGCGCACGCGTCACAGATACGCAGTATTTT. It encodes CASSARVTDTQYF. V usage is TRBV7-2 and J usage is TRBJ2-3, with D uncertain. V lost 5 bases and J lost 2, with 8 bases in between. The CDR3 sequence is 13 residues long. Germline values: CDR1 SGHTA, CDR2 FQGNSA.